The 25 T cell receptor beta chains given below trace back to one sample, sequenced in a study of control samples from healthy donors and cancer patients. Only in-frame clones appear in the TCRdb table, and some are missing; sequencing was by immunoSEQ multiplex PCR. This sample yields 120,000 or so clones, of which 90% to 95% are seen a single time; 1.5% to 2% belongs to the top ten. The sample consisted of PBMCs. These receptors were obtained from a man aged 45-65 years with head and neck cancer.

The rearrangement links TRBV10-3 to TRBJ2-1, with D possibly being TRBD2 (6 bases). The CDR3 extends over 16 amino acids. Germline V gives CDR1 ENHRY, CDR2 SYGVKD. The ends were cut back, 8 bases at V and 0 bases at J, with 17 bases in the middle. CDR3 in amino acids: CAISGLRESSYNEQFF. The CDR3 DNA is TGTGCCATCTCGGGGTTGCGGGAAAGCTCCTACAATGAGCAGTTCTTC.

The chain has TRBV5-6 and TRBJ2-1; D gene ambiguous. Per germline, CDR1 SGHDT and CDR2 YYEEEE. The length of the CDR3 is 14 residues. Trimming removed 1 base from V and 2 bases from J, with 7 bases in between. In DNA form, the CDR3 reads TGTGCCAGCAGCTTGCTTCTCACCTACAATGAGCAGTTCTTC. It yields the protein CASSLLLTYNEQFF.

The J gene is TRBJ1-2, the V gene TRBV6-6; 7 positions agree with TRBD1. The CDR3 consists of 14 residues. Germline assignment: CDR1 MNHNY and CDR2 SVGAGI (reference sequence). Germline trimming cut 6 bases from V and 5 bases from J; bases unmatched to any gene: 9. For the CDR3, the DNA is TGTGCCAGCAGCCAGGACAGGTTCCGATATGGCTACACCTTC. This translates into CASSQDRFRYGYTF.

The chain employs TRBV27 and TRBJ1-4; unclear D gene. Germline CDR1 is MNHEY and CDR2 is SMNVEV (reference sequence). The CDR3 is 15 amino acids. Deletions cut 5 bases from V and 1 base from J, with 11 bases between. The CDR3 nucleotides are TGTGCCAGCAGTCCCCTGGGAGGAACTAATGAAAAACTGTTTTTT. It is translated as CASSPLGGTNEKLFF.

The chain recombines TRBV5-1 with TRBJ1-4; no clear D gene. Trimming removed 2 bases from V and 8 bases from J, with 16 bases in between. The CDR3 is 15 residues long. The germline gives CDR1 SGHRS, CDR2 YFSETQ. As DNA, the CDR3 is TGCGCCAGCAGCTTAAAGATGGGATACGGGGAAAAACTGTTTTTT. It specifies CASSLKMGYGEKLFF.

V usage is TRBV7-2 and J usage is TRBJ2-3; either TRBD1 or TRBD2 may supply D (5 bases each). CDR1 is SGHTA and CDR2 is FQGNSA in the germline V gene. Trimming removed 1 base from V and 7 bases from J, with 15 bases in between. CDR3 length: 15 residues. This CDR3 reads CASSLGAGKGHTQYF. CDR3 in DNA: TGTGCCAGCAGCTTAGGGGCTGGTAAGGGACATACGCAGTATTTT.

The CDR3 spells CASSIPRGGEKLFF. CDR3 bases: TGTGCCAGCAGCATTCCCAGGGGGGGCGAAAAACTGTTTTTT. This sequence joins TRBV21-1 and TRBJ1-4. TRBV21-1 is listed as a pseudogene. CDR3 length equals 14 residues.

J is TRBJ1-2 and V is TRBV18, with 7 bases aligning to TRBD1. V shed 3 bases, J shed 4 bases, and the junction held 2 bases outside the gene matches. The CDR3 is 13 residues long. Germline CDR1 reads KGHSH; CDR2 reads LQKENI. The CDR3, as DNA: TGTGCCAGCTCACCCCGGGACAGCTATGGCTACACCTTC. Protein: CASSPRDSYGYTF.

The chain combines TRBV18 with TRBJ2-1, with 14 bases matching TRBD2. V shed 3 bases, J shed 9 bases, and the junction held 4 bases outside the gene matches. Germline CDR1 and CDR2: KGHSH and LQKENI. The CDR3 is 15 residues long. The CDR3 protein is CASSPGLAGGFEQFF. The CDR3, as DNA: TGTGCCAGCTCACCCGGACTAGCGGGGGGTTTTGAGCAGTTCTTC.

The chain recombines TRBV5-1 with TRBJ2-3, with 10 bases aligning to TRBD2. Germline CDR1 and CDR2: SGHRS and YFSETQ. This CDR3 comprises 20 residues. The V and J ends lost 2 bases and 0 bases, in that order; junction bases with no gene match: 15. The CDR3 region is CASSLGFQAGGPGSTDTQYF. CDR3 nucleotides: TGCGCCAGCAGCTTAGGGTTCCAAGCGGGGGGGCCGGGGAGCACAGATACGCAGTATTTT.

The chain is built from TRBV24-1 and TRBJ1-4; D is perhaps TRBD1 (6 bases). Trimming cost V 7 bases and J 6 bases, with 17 bases left between them. Germline CDR1 KGHDR, CDR2 SFDVKD. The CDR3 consists of 15 residues. The CDR3 sequence: CATSPGGALDEKLFF. CDR3 coding DNA: TGTGCCACCAGCCCTGGGGGGGCCCTAGATGAAAAACTGTTTTTT.

This chain uses TRBV21-1 with TRBJ1-2; the D call TRBD1 from the table was never checked on the DNA. TRBV21-1 is a pseudogene locus. The CDR3 sequence is 16 residues long. In nucleotides, the CDR3 is TGTGCCAGCAGCAAAGGACGTGGAACAGGGGTCTATGGCTACACCTTC. Translating it yields CASSKGRGTGVYGYTF.

The rearrangement joins TRBV28 to TRBJ1-4; TRBD1 agrees at 7 bases. The V and J ends lost 5 bases and 4 bases, in that order; junction bases with no gene match: 7. The CDR3 has 15 amino acids. Germline CDR1 reads MDHEN; CDR2 reads SYDVKM. CDR3 amino acids: CASSGRQGYNEKLFF. The CDR3 region has the DNA TGTGCCAGCAGTGGTAGACAGGGTTATAATGAAAAACTGTTTTTT.

The chain combines TRBV5-6 with TRBJ1-2, with 9 positions matching TRBD1. The CDR3 has 15 amino acids. Germline V gives CDR1 SGHDT, CDR2 YYEEEE. The junction had 2 bases not matched to a gene; V was cut back by 0 bases and J by 2 bases. The CDR3 spells CASSLGTGANYGYTF. The CDR3 DNA reads TGTGCCAGCAGCTTGGGGACAGGGGCGAACTATGGCTACACCTTC.

The chain combines TRBV5-6 with TRBJ2-5; 10 bases align to TRBD2. V was clipped by 4 bases and J by 3 bases; unmatched bases: 3. This CDR3 region has 14 residues. CDR1 is SGHDT and CDR2 is YYEEEE in the germline V gene. The CDR3 protein is CASSPGLAEETQYF. The DNA for the CDR3 is TGTGCCAGCAGCCCCGGACTAGCGGAAGAGACCCAGTACTTC.

This clone was counted a single time. The CDR3: CASSLRTGLSSYNSPLHF. For the CDR3, the DNA is TGTGCCAGCAGTTTAAGGACAGGGCTTAGCTCCTATAATTCACCCCTCCACTTT. The chain carries TRBV27 and TRBJ1-6; TRBD1 matches at 8 bases. The CDR3 consists of 18 residues. Germline loops: CDR1 MNHEY, CDR2 SMNVEV (reference sequence). V gave up 2 bases and J gave up 0 bases; unmatched junction bases: 6.

This clone was found once. The DNA is omitted, as the CDR3 cannot be located on it reliably, and the CDR3 follows TCRdb's listing. The chain uses TRBV19 and TRBJ2-6; the D call TRBD2 from the table was never checked on the DNA. CDR1 and CDR2 (germline): LNHDA, SQIVND (reference sequence). Ends included, the CDR3 has 16 residues. The CDR3 spells CASTSAAGPGANVLTF.

The chain combines TRBV25-1 with TRBJ2-7, with 9 bases matching TRBD1. Germline-derived CDR1 and CDR2 are MGHDK and SYGVNS. V dropped 5 bases and J dropped 2; count of bases not matched to a gene: 7. This CDR3 comprises 15 residues. The CDR3 reads CASSHSWTGAYEQYF. DNA for the CDR3: TGTGCCAGCAGTCACTCCTGGACAGGGGCCTACGAGCAGTACTTC.

This chain connects TRBV28 to TRBJ2-1; D is uncertain. Germline V lookup: CDR1 MDHEN, CDR2 SYDVKM. V lost 8 bases and J lost 7, with 18 bases in between. CDR3 length: 14 amino acids. CDR3 DNA sequence: TGTGCCAGCCGTAGGAGCGTCGTGGAGAATGAGCAGTTCTTC. Translation gives CASRRSVVENEQFF.

The rearrangement links TRBV12-3 or TRBV12-4 to TRBJ2-7; D unclear. The CDR3 has 13 residues. V was shortened by 3 bases and J by 6 bases, with 12 bases between the two germline ends. CDR3 residues: CASSLLLTREQYF. The CDR3 nucleotides read TGTGCCAGCAGTTTGCTTTTGACCCGCGAGCAGTACTTC.

The gene calls are TRBV28 and TRBJ1-6, with 8 bases fitting TRBD1. Per the germline V gene, CDR1 is MDHEN and CDR2 is SYDVKM. The CDR3 covers 12 residues. V was clipped by 6 bases and J by 10 bases; unmatched bases: 2. The DNA of the CDR3 is TGTGCCAGCAGCAGACAGGGGTCACCCCTCCACTTT. It translates to CASSRQGSPLHF.

The V gene is TRBV6-5, the J gene TRBJ2-2, with D perhaps matching TRBD1 (5 bases). CDR3 length: 14 residues. Germline CDR1 MNHEY, CDR2 SVGAGI. With 2 bases removed from V and 8 bases from J, the gap between germline ends came to 12 bases. CDR3 in amino acids: CASSYAKGQGELFF. In nucleotides, the CDR3 is TGTGCCAGCAGTTACGCAAAGGGGCAAGGGGAGCTGTTTTTT.

The rearrangement joins TRBV7-8 to TRBJ1-1; D gene ambiguous. The CDR3 contains 12 residues. The V gene lost 1 base and the J gene lost 7 bases, with 7 bases spanning the gap. Germline CDR1 reads SGHVS; CDR2 reads FQNEAQ. The CDR3 nucleotides read TGTGCCAGCAGCTTAGGGGTGGGTGAAGCTTTCTTT. This gives the protein CASSLGVGEAFF.

This chain links TRBV2 with TRBJ1-1; D is undetermined. The CDR3 is 14 residues long. Germline assignment: CDR1 SNHLY and CDR2 FYNNEI. Deletions cut 1 base from V and 11 bases from J, with 17 bases between. The CDR3 loop is CASSEESRRPGAFF. The CDR3 DNA reads TGTGCCAGCAGTGAAGAATCGCGCAGGCCTGGGGCTTTCTTT.

This sequence joins TRBV9 and TRBJ1-4, with 10 bases that match TRBD1. Germline V gene sequence: CDR1 SGDLS, CDR2 YYNGEE. The trim removed 3 bases at V and 5 bases at J, leaving 7 bases unmatched. CDR3 length equals 16 residues. The CDR3 DNA sequence: TGTGCCAGCAGCGCCCAGGGGGGACAGGGGAATGAAAAACTGTTTTTT. It codes for CASSAQGGQGNEKLFF.